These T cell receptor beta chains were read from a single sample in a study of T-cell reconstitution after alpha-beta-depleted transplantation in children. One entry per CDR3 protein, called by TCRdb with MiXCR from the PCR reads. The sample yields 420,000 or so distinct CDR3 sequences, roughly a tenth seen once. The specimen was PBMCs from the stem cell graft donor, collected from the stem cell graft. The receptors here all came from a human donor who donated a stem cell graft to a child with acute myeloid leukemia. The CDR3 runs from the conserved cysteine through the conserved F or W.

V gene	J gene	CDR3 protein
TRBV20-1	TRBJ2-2	CSARDPGTEGGELFF
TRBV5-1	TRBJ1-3	CASSPRTGGGGNTIYF
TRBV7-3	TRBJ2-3	CASSLKTGLETDTQYF
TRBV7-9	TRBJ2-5	CASRAGGAGETQYF
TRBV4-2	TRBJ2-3	CASSQDLGGDTQYF
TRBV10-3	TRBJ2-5	CAISDGYQETQYF
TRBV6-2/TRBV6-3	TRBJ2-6	CASKPPRGRGGATVLTF
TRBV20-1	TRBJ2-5	CSASRTGHEQETQYF
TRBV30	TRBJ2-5	CAWKSRMKETQYF
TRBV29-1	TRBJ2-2	CSVGTPNTGELFF
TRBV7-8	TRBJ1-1	CASSLYSGQTEAFF
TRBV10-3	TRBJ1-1	CAISEGSEAFF
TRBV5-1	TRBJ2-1	CASGIGGTNEQFF
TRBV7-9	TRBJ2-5	CASTLEYSQETQYF
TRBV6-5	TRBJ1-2	CASSYLPPDEPNYGYTF
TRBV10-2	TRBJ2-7	CASSESSGVRKDYEQYF
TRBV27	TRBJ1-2	CASSLKGYYGYTF
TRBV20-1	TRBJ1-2	CSARDLQNYGYTF
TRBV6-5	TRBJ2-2	CASSYGKPGELFF
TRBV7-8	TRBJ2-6	CASSRTGYGANVLTF
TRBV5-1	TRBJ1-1	CASSPRTGGAGTEAFF
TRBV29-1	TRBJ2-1	CSVEENSGRF
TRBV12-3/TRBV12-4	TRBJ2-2	CASRPTGDFGELFF
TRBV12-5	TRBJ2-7	CASGLVLFRGLNEQYF
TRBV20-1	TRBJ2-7	CSARDVQAPYEQYF
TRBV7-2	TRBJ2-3	CASTLPTDTQYF
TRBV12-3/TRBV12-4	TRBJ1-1	CASSGTGSFLAFF
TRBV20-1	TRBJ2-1	CSARWSGYEQFF
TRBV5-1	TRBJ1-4	CASSRGTEGLKKLFF
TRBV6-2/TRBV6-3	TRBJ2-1	CASSTGTGTYNEQFF
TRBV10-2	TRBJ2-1	CASSDQAGGREQFF
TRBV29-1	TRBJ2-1	CSARTGDPNEQFF
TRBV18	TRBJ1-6	CASSAVERGDSPLHF
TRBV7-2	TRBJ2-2	CASSLLNTGELFF
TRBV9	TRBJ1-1	CASSPLGVNTEAFF
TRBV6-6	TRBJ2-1	CASSYLDNEQFF
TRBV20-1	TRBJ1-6	CSARAVSGSSYNSPLHF
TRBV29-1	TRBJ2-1	CSVAGRGQSEQFF
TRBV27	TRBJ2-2	CASSFDGVRTGELFF
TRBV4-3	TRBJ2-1	CASSQDLAGDREQFF
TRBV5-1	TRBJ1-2	CASSLADYYGYTF
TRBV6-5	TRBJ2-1	CASSYSWLNEQFF
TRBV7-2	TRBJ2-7	CASSLVTGSSYEQYF
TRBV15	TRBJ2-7	CATSQKTGTASYEQYF